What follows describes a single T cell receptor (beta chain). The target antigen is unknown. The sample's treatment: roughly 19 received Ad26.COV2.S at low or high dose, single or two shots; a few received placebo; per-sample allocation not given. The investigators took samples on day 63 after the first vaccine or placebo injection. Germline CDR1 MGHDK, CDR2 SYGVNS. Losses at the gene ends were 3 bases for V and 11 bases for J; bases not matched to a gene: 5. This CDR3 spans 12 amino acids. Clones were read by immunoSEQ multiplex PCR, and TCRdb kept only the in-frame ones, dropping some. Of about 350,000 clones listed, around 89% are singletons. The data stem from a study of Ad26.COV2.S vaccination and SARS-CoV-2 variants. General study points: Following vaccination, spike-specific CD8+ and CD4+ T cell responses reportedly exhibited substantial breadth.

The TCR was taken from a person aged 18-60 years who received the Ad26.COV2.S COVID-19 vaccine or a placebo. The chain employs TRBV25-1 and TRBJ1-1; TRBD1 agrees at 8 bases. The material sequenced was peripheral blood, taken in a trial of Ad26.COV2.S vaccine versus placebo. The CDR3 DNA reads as TGTGCCAGCAGTGACAGGGGGCGGGGGGCTTTCTTT. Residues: CASSDRGRGAFF.